Following are 13 T cell receptor beta chains from one sample sequenced in a study of cytomegalovirus exposure and HLA in healthy donors. PCR employed 60 Vbeta and 13 Jbeta primers. The protocol was immunoSEQ multiplex PCR, while the TCRdb copy is restricted to in-frame clones and leaves out a portion. In the table there are over 85,000 clones, 73% of which are singletons. Sequencing input: PBMCs. These receptor sequences come from a middle-aged man in good health and CMV-seronegative.

This chain connects TRBV28 to TRBJ1-5; D is undetermined. Per the germline V gene, CDR1 is MDHEN and CDR2 is SYDVKM. V was pared by 4 bases and J by 5 bases, with 9 bases between. The CDR3 is made up of 13 amino acids. In DNA, the CDR3 is TGTGCCAGCAGTTCGGGTGCTCATCAGCCCCAGCATTTT. Translated: CASSSGAHQPQHF.

The genes are TRBV29-1 and TRBJ2-2; TRBD1 aligns across 7 bases. Germline trimming cut 0 bases from V and 0 bases from J; bases unmatched to any gene: 4. The CDR3 consists of 16 residues. The germline CDR1 and CDR2 sequences are SQVTM and ANQGSEA. CDR3 amino acids: CSVEDRDRPNTGELFF. The CDR3 DNA reads as TGCAGCGTTGAAGATCGGGACAGACCGAACACCGGGGAGCTGTTTTTT.

This chain uses TRBV4-2 with TRBJ2-5; the match to TRBD2 covers 11 bases. The CDR3 is 18 amino acids. The ends lost 0 bases at V and 5 bases at J; junction bases unmatched: 11. Germline V gene lookup returns CDR1 LGHNA and CDR2 YNFKEQ. CDR3 residues: CASSQDFGLTSGDETQYF. The CDR3 nucleotides read TGTGCCAGCAGCCAAGATTTTGGGCTGACTAGCGGGGACGAGACCCAGTACTTC.

The rearrangement joins TRBV2 to TRBJ1-5; D gene ambiguous. V gave up 5 bases and J gave up 4 bases, with 9 bases separating them. CDR1 and CDR2 from the germline V gene are SNHLY and FYNNEI. The CDR3 is made up of 13 amino acids. In DNA, the CDR3 is TGTGCCAGCAGTCCTAACTGGAATCAGCCCCAGCATTTT. It encodes CASSPNWNQPQHF.

This chain uses TRBV13 with TRBJ2-7, with 11 bases lining up with TRBD2. Per the germline V gene, CDR1 is PRHDT and CDR2 is FYEKMQ (reference sequence). V dropped 0 bases and J dropped 0; count of bases not matched to a gene: 7. There are 18 residues in the CDR3. CDR3: CASSLGLAGGRFSYEQYF. The CDR3 nucleotides are TGTGCCAGCAGCTTAGGGCTAGCGGGGGGCCGATTCTCCTACGAGCAGTACTTC.

The rearrangement links TRBV7-9 to TRBJ1-1; 7 positions agree with TRBD1. Germline V gene lookup returns CDR1 SEHNR and CDR2 FQNEAQ (reference sequence). J was trimmed by 3 bases and V by 7 bases; bases with no gene match: 8. The CDR3 is 14 amino acids. The CDR3, as DNA: TGTGCCAGCATCGATAACAGGGGAGACACTGAAGCTTTCTTT. As protein: CASIDNRGDTEAFF.

The DNA of the CDR3 is TGTGCCAGCAGCTTAGCGGGGGCAGAGAATTCACCCCTCCACTTT. Translation gives CASSLAGAENSPLHF. The chain combines TRBV7-2 with TRBJ1-6; D is possibly TRBD1 (6 bases). Germline CDR1 reads SGHTA; CDR2 reads FQGNSA. Deletions cut 0 bases from V and 7 bases from J, with 10 bases between. The CDR3 sequence is 15 residues long.

The chain employs TRBV5-1 and TRBJ1-1; weak D call: TRBD1 (5 bases). The length of the CDR3 is 14 residues. In germline, CDR1 is SGHRS, CDR2 YFSETQ. With 5 bases removed from V and 6 bases from J, the gap between germline ends came to 17 bases. As DNA, the CDR3 is TGCGCCAGCAGACTAACCTTTCAGGGCTCTGAAGCTTTCTTT. As protein: CASRLTFQGSEAFF.

V and J are TRBV5-1 and TRBJ2-3, with TRBD1 as a possible D gene (6 bases). Between the trimmed V and J ends, which lost 2 bases and 1 base, there was a span of 11 bases. The germline V gene encodes CDR1 SGHRS and CDR2 YFSETQ. The CDR3 has 15 amino acids. The CDR3 sequence: CASSLQGSGTDTQYF. The CDR3 DNA follows: TGCGCCAGCAGCTTACAGGGTTCTGGCACAGATACGCAGTATTTT.

The chain joins TRBV7-2 to TRBJ2-7; 7 nucleotides match TRBD1. The CDR3 runs to 13 residues. From germline, CDR1 is SGHTA and CDR2 FQGNSA. The ends lost 6 bases at V and 3 bases at J; junction bases unmatched: 5. In DNA, the CDR3 is TGTGCCAGCAGTACAAGACAGGGCTACGAGCAGTACTTC. Translating it yields CASSTRQGYEQYF.

The gene calls are TRBV18 and TRBJ2-2; no firm D call. CDR3 size: 16 residues. The V gene lost 0 bases and the J gene lost 4 bases, with 12 bases spanning the gap. CDR1 KGHSH and CDR2 LQKENI come from the germline V gene. The CDR3 loop reads CASSPPHSGSTGELFF. CDR3 nucleotides: TGTGCCAGCTCACCACCCCACTCAGGATCCACCGGGGAGCTGTTTTTT.

This chain uses TRBV5-1 with TRBJ2-7, with 9 positions matching TRBD2. In germline, CDR1 is SGHRS, CDR2 YFSETQ. There are 16 residues in the CDR3. After removal of 4 bases from V and 4 bases from J, the junction contained 12 bases not matched to a gene. The CDR3 loop reads CASSPPGAGGPYEQYF. In DNA form, the CDR3 reads TGCGCCAGCAGCCCACCTGGGGCGGGGGGGCCGTACGAGCAGTACTTC.

The V call is TRBV2, the J call TRBJ1-1; no clear D. V was shortened by 2 bases and J by 0 bases, with 4 bases between the two germline ends. Germline CDR1 reads SNHLY; CDR2 reads FYNNEI. The CDR3 length is 13 residues. The CDR3 nucleotides are TGTGCCAGCAGTGAAAGAGTGAACACTGAAGCTTTCTTT. Protein sequence: CASSERVNTEAFF.